This T cell receptor (beta chain) appears in the sequencing data of a study of blood T cell repertoires in COVID-19. Study summary: Whether acute or convalescent, the COVID-19 samples came from the United States, Italy and Spain. Sample material is recorded as cDNA or gDNA derived from T cells, B-cell-depleted T cells, or PBMCs.

This clone came up once. Authors' processing steps: The assay estimated nucleated cells by amplifying reference gene primers. Clones were read by immunoSEQ multiplex PCR, and TCRdb kept only the in-frame ones, dropping some. Clone size and V and J calls were adopted from that table, with D and trimming inferred from the DNA. The table includes roughly 81,000 clones, around 88% detected once. The source of this sequence is a man aged 25-45 years with acute or convalescent COVID-19. Sequencing used peripheral blood.

As DNA, the CDR3 is TGTGCCAGCATGACAGCTGGAAATACGCAGTATTTT. Its protein is CASMTAGNTQYF. The chain couples TRBV28 to TRBJ2-3; a weak D match, TRBD1 (5 bases). This CDR3 has 12 amino acids. The germline CDR1 and CDR2 sequences are MDHEN and SYDVKM. Trimming took 7 bases from V and 7 from J, leaving 12 bases between them.